This entry is about one T cell receptor (beta chain). What antigen it recognizes has not been identified. Base quality data are lacking; no much larger clone is found one base away. This record belongs to a study of persistence of HIV-infected CD4 T cells (dated by TCRdb to 2018 to 2021). About the study as a whole: Participants had been on suppressive ART for a median of roughly 8 years. TCRbeta sequencing assessed the clonality of all cells in each sorted population, while proviral sequencing assessed the clonality of infected cells. The TCR cluster analysis across participants included about eight participants for CMV and over five participants for Gag. Peripheral blood samples of up to roughly 180 mL were collected at multiple time points, except for a couple of participants, who underwent leukapheresis at a single time point. The study isolated CMV- and HIV-1 Gag-responding CD4+ T cells from ART-treated individuals to examine antigen-driven clonal expansion of HIV-1-infected cells.

The CDR3 contains 18 residues, cysteine and phenylalanine counted. CDR3 DNA only is kept here, 54 bases in frame from base 1. A distance of 20 bases separates the germline ends of V and J, which lose 2 bases and 4 bases respectively. Overall study outcomes, separate from this receptor: Antigen-responding cells were enriched for degenerate expanded CDR3beta sequences, which suggests convergent selection of CD4+ responses to CMV and Gag. Significantly lower TCRbeta richness was observed in CMV- and Gag-responding cells than in anti-CD3/anti-CD28-responding cells, and higher oligoclonality was observed in CMV-responding cells than in CD3/CD28-stimulated and Gag-responding cells. Bulk TCR analyses could not be limited to the rare CMV-responding cells that actually contained HIV-1 proviruses. Only a small number of individuals took part in the study, and the range of antigens tested was limited. A correlation was observed between TCR oligoclonality and proviral oligoclonality within the same sorted populations.

Reading the label with the study, this specimen's treatment or condition is: suppressive antiretroviral therapy. A pool of overlapping 15-mer peptides from HIV-1 Gag, at around 1 ug per peptide per mL, was used to stimulate the cells. Sorting of responding CD4+ T cells was based on upregulation of both CD40 ligand and CD69. HIV-1-infected adults in whom suppressive ART had been started during chronic infection were enrolled as participants. For at least 4 years, the participants' plasma HIV-1 RNA had been undetectable, below 50 copies/mL. To be included, a participant needed positive CMV serology and a CD4+ T cell count above 400 cells/uL. Before stimulation, PBMCs were isolated using density centrifugation and then depleted of CD8+ T cells. Stimulation of CD8-depleted PBMCs was carried out for 15 to 20 hours with anti-CD28/CD49d costimulation, CD40-blocking antibody and enfuvirtide, to prevent new infections. Sorting was done on either a Beckman Coulter MoFlo Legacy or an XDP sorter, and propidium iodide was used to exclude dead cells. For samples with more than one million cells, genomic DNA was extracted with the QIAamp DNA Mini Kit, and for all other samples the Quick-DNA Microprep Kit was used.

The immunoSEQ hsTCRB assay version 4, run in survey mode, was used to sequence TCRbeta repertoires from genomic DNA. Genomic DNA was diluted to 10 ng/uL, using up to roughly 1 ug per sample for TCRbeta sequencing. Processing in the source paper ran as follows. Analysis of the TCRbeta data was done in ImmunoSeq Analyzer 3.0, and diversity was computed on productive nucleotide rearrangements. Using the Immunarch R package, the improved Chao index served to estimate lower-bound TCR diversity and the Gini coefficient served to estimate clonality. Nucleotide rearrangements that differed but encoded the same CDR3beta amino acid sequence were counted as separate clonotypes. Differential abundance analysis identified TCRbeta sequences significantly enriched in antigen-responding cells relative to anti-CD3/anti-CD28-activated cells. GLIPH2 clustered TCRs by predicted peptide-MHC specificity, both within individual participants and across merged participant data sets. The clones in this table, taken by TCRdb from immuneACCESS, are in-frame only. Not every clone is retained; where verified, under half of the shortfall comes from an unresolved V gene, and the cause of the rest is unknown. V, J and clone size derive from that table, while D and trimming were established from the DNA sequence. Within this sample are under 20,000 clones, with 55% to 65% of them counted one time only. The ten largest clonotypes hold less than 2.5% of the sample.

This chain is built from TRBV23-1 and TRBJ1-4; a tentative D match to TRBD1 spans 6 bases. TRBV23-1 is an ORF, with its function uncertain. This TCR derives from an adult woman with HIV who was CMV-seropositive. The material sequenced was CD4+ T cells sorted from PBMCs after roughly 19-hour stimulation, taken from a patient who received antiretroviral therapy. The cell subset or site label of this sample denotes: CD40L+CD69+ CD4 T cells responding to HIV-1 Gag peptides. The DNA reads TGCGCCAGCAGTCAACGAAGCGCGAGGACAGTTCTTAATGAAAAACTGTTTTTT. This encodes CASSQRSARTVLNEKLFF.